This T cell receptor (beta chain) was retrieved from a study of tumor-infiltrating lymphocytes in localized non-small cell lung cancer. TCRdb keeps only in-frame clones here, not all; method: immunoSEQ multiplex PCR. The table shows 10,000 to 15,000 clones, with 70% to 90% occurring only once. Points from the study as a whole: Tumors had more T cell infiltration than uninvolved lung, per TCRbeta sequencing and CD3 counts. Immunotypes IM1 and IM2 had similar TCR-derived T-cell fractions. Different pieces of the same tissue were used for each assay.

There are 12 residues in the CDR3. Germline values: CDR1 MNHNS, CDR2 SASEGT. V lost 4 bases, J lost 4 bases, and 8 bases lay in between. In this sample, this clone turned up once. Its antigen is as yet unknown. The sample taken for sequencing was uninvolved lung tissue not adjacent to the tumor. The rearrangement uses TRBV6-1 and TRBJ2-7, with D possibly TRBD1 on 6 matching bases. This receptor was obtained from a human donor with non-small cell lung cancer. The CDR3 spells CASSGTVYEQYF. The DNA for the CDR3 is TGTGCCAGCAGTGGGACAGTATACGAGCAGTACTTC.